The next 5 T cell receptor beta chains were all read from a single sample in a study of cytomegalovirus exposure and HLA in healthy donors. PCR primers comprised 60 Vbeta and 13 Jbeta primers. Generated by immunoSEQ multiplex PCR, the TCRdb table keeps only in-frame clones and is missing some. Among about 140,000 clones listed, 60% to 80% were seen once. The specimen sequenced was PBMCs. The receptors were sampled from a male donor in good health and CMV-seronegative.

The chain uses TRBV4-1 and TRBJ1-6, with 7 bases fitting TRBD1. The V segment lost 6 bases and the J segment 7 bases; nucleotides outside the gene matches: 12. The germline CDR1 and CDR2 sequences are MGHRA and YSYEKL. The CDR3 runs to 16 residues. CDR3 bases: TGCGCCAGCAGGCCGGGACAGCAATTACTCAATTCACCCCTCCACTTT. As protein: CASRPGQQLLNSPLHF.

This chain uses TRBV11-2 with TRBJ2-3, with TRBD2 matching 8 bases. Germline V CDR1 and CDR2: SGHAT, FQNNGV. J lost 0 bases, V lost 4 bases, and 3 bases had no gene match. CDR3 length equals 15 residues. The CDR3 DNA is TGTGCCAGCAGCTATAGCGGGGCTAGCACAGATACGCAGTATTTT. This gives the protein CASSYSGASTDTQYF.

The V call is TRBV7-2, the J call TRBJ1-1; D might be TRBD1 (5 bases). CDR1 and CDR2 (germline): SGHTA, FQGNSA. The CDR3 length is 15 residues. Between the trimmed V and J ends, which lost 1 base and 1 base, there was a span of 10 bases. The CDR3, as DNA: TGTGCCAGCAGCTTAGGGGGCGCAGGGAACACTGAAGCTTTCTTT. Its protein product is CASSLGGAGNTEAFF.

The count of this clone is one. The chain links TRBV9 to TRBJ1-1, with 7 bases aligning to TRBD1. The V gene end was trimmed by 3 bases and the J gene end by 1 base; junction bases not matched to a gene: 3. Germline CDR1 reads SGDLS; CDR2 reads YYNGEE. The CDR3 covers 14 residues. The CDR3 loop reads CASSGDSQNTEAFF. CDR3 nucleotides: TGTGCCAGCAGCGGGGACAGCCAGAACACTGAAGCTTTCTTT.

The chain combines TRBV7-8 with TRBJ2-7; D is perhaps TRBD2 (5 bases). The CDR3 loop spans 12 amino acids. CDR1 and CDR2 from the germline V gene are SGHVS and FQNEAQ. V was pared by 1 base and J by 9 bases, with 10 bases between. CDR3 coding DNA: TGTGCCAGCAGCTTAGGGGAGAAATTGCAGTACTTC. It specifies CASSLGEKLQYF.